This TCR beta chain was captured in a study of human thymus T cells. Resections from corrective heart surgery supplied the thymus tissue. All donors were healthy Finnish infants who were undergoing corrective surgery to treat congenital heart defects. Study results and caveats: Biased V and J segment usage appeared in thymus and peripheral blood. Related work found strong thymic repertoire overlap between unrelated individuals.

The protocol was immunoSEQ multiplex PCR, while the TCRdb copy is restricted to in-frame clones and leaves out a portion. The profile shows roughly 130,000 clones, about 93% of them singletons. In the case of this clone: Antigen specificity is unknown.

Germline lookup yields CDR1 MDHEN and CDR2 SYDVKM. Trimming removed 7 bases at V and 6 bases at J, with 18 bases between. The CDR3 has 14 residues. The sequence was collected from a boy under three years old with a congenital heart defect but otherwise immunologically healthy. Source material: thymus tissue. V usage is TRBV28 and J usage is TRBJ1-1, with D possibly TRBD1 on 6 matching bases. The CDR3 reads CASTGGAEGAEAFF. CDR3 nucleotide sequence: TGTGCCAGCACGGGGGGCGCTGAGGGTGCTGAAGCTTTCTTT.